Shown below are 18 T cell receptor beta chains from a single sample sequenced in a study of blood T cell repertoires in COVID-19 (dated by TCRdb to 2019 to 2021). To prepare the library, the immunoSEQ multiplex PCR assay was applied. TCRdb limited this immuneACCESS table to in-frame rearrangements with V and J called. A share of clones is missing; checked studies link under half to unresolved V genes, and the rest is unexplained. Present in this sample are roughly 190,000 clones, about four fifths of which were seen just once. The top ten clonotypes cover about 3.3% of the sample. The sequenced material came from PBMCs or T cells enriched from blood (not recorded which). Source of these receptors: a woman aged 30 to 39 who had been exposed to COVID-19.

This clone occurred a few times. V usage is TRBV5-5 and J usage is TRBJ1-1, with a possible D match to TRBD1 (5 bases). Germline lookup yields CDR1 SGHKS and CDR2 YYEKEE (reference sequence). The CDR3 sequence is 15 residues long. V gave up 4 bases and J gave up 5 bases, with 18 bases separating them. The CDR3 DNA sequence: TGTGCCAGCAGCCACGGGCGGGGGAGGAGAACTGAAGCTTTCTTT. It yields the protein CASSHGRGRRTEAFF. Variable domain in full (rest from reference TRBV5-5 and TRBJ1-1): DAGVTQSPTHLIKTRGQQVTLRCSPISGHKSVSWYQQVLGQGPQFIFQYYEKEERGRGNFPDRFSARQFPNYSSELNVNALLLGDSALYLCASSHGRGRRTEAFFGQGTRLTVV.

This chain links TRBV9 with TRBJ2-2; 7 bases fit TRBD1. This CDR3 is 15 amino acids long. Unmatched junction bases numbered 9, after V lost 5 bases and J lost 5 bases. Germline CDR1 SGDLS, CDR2 YYNGEE. Here the CDR3 reads CASSRGQVRTGELFF. DNA for the CDR3: TGTGCCAGCAGTCGAGGACAGGTACGAACCGGGGAGCTGTTTTTT.

This rearrangement joins TRBV11-3 to TRBJ2-7; D is undetermined. The V and J ends lost 3 bases and 1 base respectively, with 4 bases between them. Germline V gene lookup returns CDR1 SGHNT and CDR2 YENEEA. This CDR3 has 12 residues. The DNA of the CDR3 is TGTGCCAGCAGCTTTCTATCCTACGAGCAGTACTTC. It is translated as CASSFLSYEQYF.

V is TRBV5-1 and J is TRBJ2-7, with 7 bases matching TRBD1. Germline V gene data show CDR1 as SGHRS and CDR2 as YFSETQ. V trimming: 4 bases; J trimming: 4 bases; junction bases outside the gene matches: 8. The CDR3 is 14 amino acids. The CDR3, as DNA: TGCGCCAGCAGCCATCCTGACAGGGTTTACGAGCAGTACTTC. This encodes CASSHPDRVYEQYF.

This clone was detected once. The chain combines TRBV19 with TRBJ1-1; D is ambiguous. The length of the CDR3 is 14 residues. CDR1 and CDR2 from the germline V gene are LNHDA and SQIVND (reference sequence). With 7 bases removed from V and 1 base from J, the gap between germline ends came to 13 bases. This CDR3 reads CASIQGRRNTEAFF. In DNA form, the CDR3 reads TGTGCCAGTATTCAAGGGAGGAGGAACACTGAAGCTTTCTTT.

J is TRBJ1-3 and V is TRBV9, with a tentative D call TRBD1 (5 bases). CDR1 SGDLS and CDR2 YYNGEE come from the germline V gene. The CDR3 extends over 15 amino acids. Trimming stripped 3 bases from V and 0 bases from J, with 10 bases between. The CDR3 DNA reads TGTGCCAGCAGCGGCAGGGCCCTCTCTGGAAACACCATATATTTT. It encodes CASSGRALSGNTIYF.

The chain joins TRBV5-8 to TRBJ2-3; D possibly corresponds to TRBD2 (5 bases). Germline V CDR1 and CDR2: SGHTS, YDEGEE. The V end lost 2 bases, the J end lost 5 bases, and 15 bases lay between the germline ends. The CDR3 sequence is 15 residues long. The CDR3 is CASSFRRISLDTQYF. CDR3 nucleotide sequence: TGTGCCAGCAGCTTCAGGAGGATCAGCTTAGATACGCAGTATTTT.

The chain combines TRBV2 with TRBJ1-1, with 8 bases identical to TRBD1. Germline V gene data show CDR1 as SNHLY and CDR2 as FYNNEI. CDR3 size: 16 residues. Unmatched junction bases numbered 10, after V lost 4 bases and J lost 3 bases. CDR3: CASSVPGGARDTEAFF. The CDR3 DNA follows: TGTGCCAGCAGTGTACCAGGGGGCGCGAGGGACACTGAAGCTTTCTTT.

The chain combines TRBV5-4 with TRBJ2-7; 11 bases are a match to TRBD2. CDR1 is SGHNT and CDR2 is YYREEE in the germline V gene (reference sequence). This CDR3 region has 14 residues. V dropped 0 bases and J dropped 5; count of bases not matched to a gene: 1. The CDR3 region is CASSLELAGDEQYF. In nucleotides, the CDR3 is TGTGCCAGCAGCTTGGAACTAGCGGGGGACGAGCAGTACTTC.

The chain employs TRBV15 and TRBJ2-5, with D possibly being TRBD1 (8 bases). Deletions cut 6 bases from V and 2 bases from J, with 13 bases between. This CDR3 comprises 14 residues. Germline loops: CDR1 LNHNV, CDR2 YYDKDF (reference sequence). This CDR3 is CATRQGGAQETQYF. The DNA for the CDR3 is TGTGCCACCAGACAGGGGGGGGCTCAAGAGACCCAGTACTTC. The full variable domain, in which reference TRBV15 and TRBJ2-5 provide the parts outside the CDR3, is DAMVIQNPRYQVTQFGKPVTLSCSQTLNHNVMYWYQQKSSQAPKLLFHYYDKDFNNEADTPDNFQSRRPNTSFCFLDIRSPGLGDTAMYLCATRQGGAQETQYFGPGTRLLVL.

V is TRBV6-5 and J is TRBJ1-2; D may be TRBD1 (6 bases). Looked up from germline, CDR1 is MNHEY and CDR2 is SVGAGI. This CDR3 has 14 amino acids. The germline V and J ends were trimmed by 0 bases and 8 bases, with 13 bases remaining between them. CDR3 sequence reads: CASSYSRAGEGYTF. CDR3 sequence (DNA): TGTGCCAGCAGTTACTCGAGGGCAGGGGAGGGCTACACCTTC.

This clone was detected only a few times. Additional DNA sequences in this sample encode the identical CDR3. The J gene is TRBJ1-6, the V gene TRBV3-1 (or the pseudogene TRBV3-2); D remains ambiguous. Germline CDR1 reads LGHDT; CDR2 reads YNNKEL (reference sequence). Trimming left V 0 bases short and J 1 base short, with 7 bases between. The CDR3 runs to 16 residues. For the CDR3, the DNA is TGTGCCAGCAGCCAAGAGTCGCGATCCTATAATTCACCCCTCCACTTT. It translates to CASSQESRSYNSPLHF.

The chain links TRBV5-6 to TRBJ2-7; D gene uncertain. The CDR3 has 14 residues. Germline lookup yields CDR1 SGHDT and CDR2 YYEEEE. V lost 0 bases and J 2 bases, leaving 9 bases between the germline ends. The CDR3 sequence is CASSLVNRAYEQYF. Here the CDR3 DNA reads TGTGCCAGCAGCTTGGTAAACAGAGCCTACGAGCAGTACTTC.

The V call is TRBV9, the J call TRBJ2-7; D perhaps matches TRBD1 (6 bases). The germline V and J ends were trimmed by 4 bases and 0 bases, with 14 bases remaining between them. The germline V gene encodes CDR1 SGDLS and CDR2 YYNGEE. There are 15 residues in the CDR3. The CDR3 protein is CASSSRQESSYEQYF. For the CDR3, the DNA is TGTGCCAGCAGCTCGAGACAGGAAAGCTCCTACGAGCAGTACTTC. The variable domain in full, with the rest retrieved from reference TRBV9 and TRBJ2-7, is DSGVTQTPKHLITATGQRVTLRCSPRSGDLSVYWYQQSLDQGLQFLIQYYNGEERAKGNILERFSAQQFPDLHSELNLSSLELGDSALYFCASSSRQESSYEQYFGPGTRLTVT.

The chain combines TRBV7-8 with TRBJ2-7; D possibly corresponds to TRBD1 (6 bases). Germline CDR1 is SGHVS and CDR2 is FQNEAQ. V shed 0 bases and J shed 0 bases, with 9 bases lying between them. The length of the CDR3 is 15 residues. The CDR3 region has the DNA TGTGCCAGCAGCTTAGCCAGAGGGGGCTCCTACGAGCAGTACTTC. Protein product: CASSLARGGSYEQYF.

The sample holds one count of this clone. The chain joins TRBV7-9 to TRBJ1-3; 8 bases map to TRBD1. The CDR3 has 18 residues. Germline values: CDR1 SEHNR, CDR2 FQNEAQ (reference sequence). With 0 bases clipped from V and 2 bases from J, the junction kept 9 bases outside the gene matches. CDR3 sequence: CASSLAPRGQGPGNTIYF. As DNA, the CDR3 is TGTGCCAGCAGCTTAGCCCCCCGAGGACAGGGCCCTGGAAACACCATATATTTT.

This clone was seen a single time. This chain connects TRBV5-6 to TRBJ2-5; TRBD1 aligns across 7 bases. V was pared by 4 bases and J by 5 bases, with 5 bases of the junction left unmatched. This CDR3 has 13 residues. CDR1 is SGHDT and CDR2 is YYEEEE in the germline V gene. This CDR3 reads CASSTDRVETQYF. Here the CDR3 DNA reads TGTGCCAGCAGCACCGACAGGGTCGAGACCCAGTACTTC.

This rearrangement joins TRBV7-2 to TRBJ1-1, with TRBD1 as a possible D gene (5 bases). The CDR3 runs to 15 residues. Trimming took off 0 bases at V and 1 base at J, with 9 bases between the two ends. Germline lookup yields CDR1 SGHTA and CDR2 FQGNSA. This CDR3 reads CASSLASGKNTEAFF. CDR3 coding DNA: TGTGCCAGCAGCTTAGCGTCAGGGAAGAACACTGAAGCTTTCTTT.